This T cell receptor beta chain was sequenced during a study of blood T cell repertoires in COVID-19. This clone has just one count. Exposed volunteers were people who met a COVID-19 case within 2 weeks before study entry. Data came from immunoSEQ multiplex PCR; TCRdb stores just in-frame clones and leaves some out. The table includes fewer than 350,000 clones, 88% detected once. V was cut by 3 bases and J by 2 bases, with 15 bases left in between. CDR3 size: 15 residues. Looked up from germline, CDR1 is SGHRS and CDR2 is YFSETQ. The sample was PBMCs or T cells enriched from blood (not recorded which). The gene calls are TRBV5-1 and TRBJ2-7; TRBD1 might be the D (6 bases). This receptor was obtained from a woman in her twenties or thirties who had been exposed to COVID-19. CDR3 DNA: TGCGCCAGCAGCTACCGACAGGAACCGACCTACGAGCAGTACTTC. Protein sequence: CASSYRQEPTYEQYF.